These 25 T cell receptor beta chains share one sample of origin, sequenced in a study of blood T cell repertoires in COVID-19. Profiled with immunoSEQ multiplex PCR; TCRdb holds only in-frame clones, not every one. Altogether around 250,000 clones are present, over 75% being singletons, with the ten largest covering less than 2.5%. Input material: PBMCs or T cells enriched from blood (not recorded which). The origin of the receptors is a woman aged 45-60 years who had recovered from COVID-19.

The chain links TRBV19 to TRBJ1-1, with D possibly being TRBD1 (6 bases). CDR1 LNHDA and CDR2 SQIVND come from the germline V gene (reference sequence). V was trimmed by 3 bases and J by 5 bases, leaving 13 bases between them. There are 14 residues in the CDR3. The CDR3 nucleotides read TGTGCCAGTAGTATGAGAAAGGGGGGGACTGAAGCTTTCTTT. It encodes CASSMRKGGTEAFF.

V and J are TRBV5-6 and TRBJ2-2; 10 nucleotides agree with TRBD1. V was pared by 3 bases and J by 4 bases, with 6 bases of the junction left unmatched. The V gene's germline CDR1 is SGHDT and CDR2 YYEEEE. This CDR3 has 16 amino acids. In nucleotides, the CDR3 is TGTGCCAGCAGCTGGGCCGGGACAGGGGTCACCGGGGAGCTGTTTTTT. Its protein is CASSWAGTGVTGELFF.

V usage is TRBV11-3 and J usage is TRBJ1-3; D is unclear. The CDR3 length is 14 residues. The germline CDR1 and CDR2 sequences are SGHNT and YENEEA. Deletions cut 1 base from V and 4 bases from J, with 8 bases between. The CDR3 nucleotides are TGTGCCAGCAGCTTAGGCCCACTCGGAAACACCATATATTTT. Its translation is CASSLGPLGNTIYF.

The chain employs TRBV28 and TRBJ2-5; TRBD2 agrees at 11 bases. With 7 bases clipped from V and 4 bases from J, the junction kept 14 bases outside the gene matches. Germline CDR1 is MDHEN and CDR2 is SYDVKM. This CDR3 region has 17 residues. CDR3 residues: CASNFRGSGRVGETQYF. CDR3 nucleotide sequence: TGTGCCAGCAATTTTCGGGGTAGCGGGAGGGTCGGAGAGACCCAGTACTTC.

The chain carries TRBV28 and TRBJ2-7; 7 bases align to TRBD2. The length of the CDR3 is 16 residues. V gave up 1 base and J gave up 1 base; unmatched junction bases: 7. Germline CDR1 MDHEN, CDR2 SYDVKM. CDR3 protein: CASSLFGASGSYEQYF. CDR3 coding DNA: TGTGCCAGCAGTTTATTCGGGGCTAGCGGATCCTACGAGCAGTACTTC.

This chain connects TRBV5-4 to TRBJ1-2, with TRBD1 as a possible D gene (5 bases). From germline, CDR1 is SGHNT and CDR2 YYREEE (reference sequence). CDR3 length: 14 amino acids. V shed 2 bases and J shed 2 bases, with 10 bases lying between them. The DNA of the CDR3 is TGTGCCAGCAGCTTCGGTGGGGGGAACTATGGCTACACCTTC. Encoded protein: CASSFGGGNYGYTF.

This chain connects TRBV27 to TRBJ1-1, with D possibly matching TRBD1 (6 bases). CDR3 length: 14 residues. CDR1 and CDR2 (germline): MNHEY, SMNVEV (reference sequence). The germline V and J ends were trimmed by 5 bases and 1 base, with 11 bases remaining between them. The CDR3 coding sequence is TGTGCCAGCAGTGATTGGACAGCGAACACTGAAGCTTTCTTT. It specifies CASSDWTANTEAFF.

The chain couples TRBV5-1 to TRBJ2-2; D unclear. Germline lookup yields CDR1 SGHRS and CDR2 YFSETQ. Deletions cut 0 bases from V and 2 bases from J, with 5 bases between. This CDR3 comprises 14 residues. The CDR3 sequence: CASSLDINTGELFF. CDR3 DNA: TGCGCCAGCAGCTTGGACATAAACACCGGGGAGCTGTTTTTT.

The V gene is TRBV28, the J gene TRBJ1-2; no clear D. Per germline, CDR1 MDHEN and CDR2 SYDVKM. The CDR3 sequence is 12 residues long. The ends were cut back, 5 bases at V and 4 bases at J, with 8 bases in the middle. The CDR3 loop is CASSSRGYGYTF. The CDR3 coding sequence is TGTGCCAGCAGTAGCCGGGGCTATGGCTACACCTTC.

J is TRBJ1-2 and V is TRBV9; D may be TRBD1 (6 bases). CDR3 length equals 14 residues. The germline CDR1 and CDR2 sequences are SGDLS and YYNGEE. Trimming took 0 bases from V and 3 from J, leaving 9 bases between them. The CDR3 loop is CASSVDPGDYGYTF. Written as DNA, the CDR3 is TGTGCCAGCAGCGTAGATCCAGGGGACTATGGCTACACCTTC.

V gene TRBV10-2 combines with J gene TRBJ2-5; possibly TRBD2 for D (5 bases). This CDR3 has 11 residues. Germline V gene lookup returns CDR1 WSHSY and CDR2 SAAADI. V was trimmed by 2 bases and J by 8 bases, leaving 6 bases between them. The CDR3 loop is CASSERGTQYF. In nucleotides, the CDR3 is TGCGCCAGCAGTGAGCGGGGAACCCAGTACTTC.

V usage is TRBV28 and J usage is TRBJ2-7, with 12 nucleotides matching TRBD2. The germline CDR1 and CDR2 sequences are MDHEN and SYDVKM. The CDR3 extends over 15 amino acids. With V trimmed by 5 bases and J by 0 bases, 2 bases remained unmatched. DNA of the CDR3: TGTGCCAGCAGTCTAGCGGGAGGGCTCTCCTACGAGCAGTACTTC. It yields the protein CASSLAGGLSYEQYF.

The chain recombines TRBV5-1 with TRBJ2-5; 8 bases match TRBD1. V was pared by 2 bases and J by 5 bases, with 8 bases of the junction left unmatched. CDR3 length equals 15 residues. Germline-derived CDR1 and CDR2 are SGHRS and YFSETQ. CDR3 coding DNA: TGCGCCAGCAGCTTCGTCCAGGGGGCTTTCGAGACCCAGTACTTC. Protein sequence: CASSFVQGAFETQYF.

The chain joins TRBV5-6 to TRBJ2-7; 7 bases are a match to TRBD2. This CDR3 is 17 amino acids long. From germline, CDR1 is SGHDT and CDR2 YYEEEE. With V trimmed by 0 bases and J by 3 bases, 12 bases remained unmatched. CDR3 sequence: CASSLAIGSGKIYEQYF. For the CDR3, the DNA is TGTGCCAGCAGCTTGGCCATAGGGAGCGGGAAGATCTACGAGCAGTACTTC.

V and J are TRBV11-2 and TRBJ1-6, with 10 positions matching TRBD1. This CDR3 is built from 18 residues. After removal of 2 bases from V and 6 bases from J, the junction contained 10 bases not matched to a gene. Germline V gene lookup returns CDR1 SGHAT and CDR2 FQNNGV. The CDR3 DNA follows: TGTGCCAGCAGCTTACTGACAGGGGGCGCTTTTGTTAATTCACCCCTCCACTTT. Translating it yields CASSLLTGGAFVNSPLHF.

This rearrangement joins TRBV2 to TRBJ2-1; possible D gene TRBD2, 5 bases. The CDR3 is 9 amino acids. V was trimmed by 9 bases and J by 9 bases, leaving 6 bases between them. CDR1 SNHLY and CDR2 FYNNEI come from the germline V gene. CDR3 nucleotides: TGTGCCAGGGGAGTTGAGCAGTTCTTC. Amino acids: CARGVEQFF.

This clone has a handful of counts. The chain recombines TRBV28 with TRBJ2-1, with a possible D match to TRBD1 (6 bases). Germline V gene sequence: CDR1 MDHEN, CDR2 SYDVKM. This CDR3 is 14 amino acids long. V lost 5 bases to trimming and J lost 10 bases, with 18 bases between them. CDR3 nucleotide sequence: TGTGCCAGCAGTCCATACCTAACAGGGCACGAGCAGTTCTTC. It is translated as CASSPYLTGHEQFF. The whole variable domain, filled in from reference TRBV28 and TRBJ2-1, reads DVKVTQSSRYLVKRTGEKVFLECVQDMDHENMFWYRQDPGLGLRLIYFSYDVKMKEKGDIPEGYSVSREKKERFSLILESASTNQTSMYLCASSPYLTGHEQFFGPGTRLTVL.

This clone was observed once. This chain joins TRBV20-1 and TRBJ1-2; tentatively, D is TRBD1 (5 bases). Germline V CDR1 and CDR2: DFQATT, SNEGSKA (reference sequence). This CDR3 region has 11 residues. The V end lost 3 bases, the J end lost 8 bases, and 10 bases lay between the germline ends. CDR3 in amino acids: CSASRDGGYTF. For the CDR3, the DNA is TGCAGTGCTAGCAGGGATGGCGGCTACACCTTC.

The CDR3 DNA reads as TGTGCCAGCAGACTCAAAGAGACCCAGTACTTC. Amino acids: CASRLKETQYF. The chain carries TRBV7-9 and TRBJ2-5, with D uncertain. The CDR3 has 11 residues. V was shortened by 6 bases and J by 3 bases, with 5 bases between the two germline ends. From germline, CDR1 is SEHNR and CDR2 FQNEAQ (reference sequence). The full variable domain, in which reference TRBV7-9 and TRBJ2-5 provide the parts outside the CDR3, is DTGVSQNPRHKITKRGQNVTFRCDPISEHNRLYWYRQTLGQGPEFLTYFQNEAQLEKSRLLSDRFSAERPKGSFSTLEIQRTEQGDSAMYLCASRLKETQYFGPGTRLLVL.

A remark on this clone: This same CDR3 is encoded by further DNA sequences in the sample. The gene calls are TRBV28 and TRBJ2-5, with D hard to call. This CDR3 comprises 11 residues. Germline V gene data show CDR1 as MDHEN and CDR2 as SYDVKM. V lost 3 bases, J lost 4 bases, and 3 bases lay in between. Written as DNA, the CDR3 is TGTGCCAGCAGTTTCGGAGAGACCCAGTACTTC. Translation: CASSFGETQYF.

CDR3 DNA sequence: TGCGCCAGCAGCTTGGATTCCAGGGACACTGAAGCTTTCTTT. It is translated as CASSLDSRDTEAFF. The chain joins TRBV5-1 to TRBJ1-1, with D maybe TRBD1 (5 bases). Germline V gives CDR1 SGHRS, CDR2 YFSETQ. The CDR3 has 14 amino acids. Between the trimmed V and J ends, which lost 0 bases and 3 bases, there was a span of 9 bases.

This CDR3 is CASSQDSLGAVNEKLFF. Here the CDR3 DNA reads TGTGCCAGCAGCCAAGATTCTTTAGGAGCAGTTAATGAAAAACTGTTTTTT. The V call is TRBV3-1 (or the pseudogene TRBV3-2), the J call TRBJ1-4; D gene ambiguous. Per germline, CDR1 LGHDT and CDR2 YNNKEL (reference sequence). V lost 0 bases, J lost 4 bases, and 15 bases lay in between. The CDR3 has 17 amino acids.

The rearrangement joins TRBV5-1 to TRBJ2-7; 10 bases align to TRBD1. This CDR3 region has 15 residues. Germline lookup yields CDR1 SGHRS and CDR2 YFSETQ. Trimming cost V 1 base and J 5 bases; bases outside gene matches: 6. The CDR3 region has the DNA TGCGCCAGCAGCTTGAGGGGACAGGGGACCCACGAGCAGTACTTC. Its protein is CASSLRGQGTHEQYF. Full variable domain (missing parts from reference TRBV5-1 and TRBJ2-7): KAGVTQTPRYLIKTRGQQVTLSCSPISGHRSVSWYQQTPGQGLQFLFEYFSETQRNKGNFPGRFSGRQFSNSRSEMNVSTLELGDSALYLCASSLRGQGTHEQYFGPGTRLTVT.

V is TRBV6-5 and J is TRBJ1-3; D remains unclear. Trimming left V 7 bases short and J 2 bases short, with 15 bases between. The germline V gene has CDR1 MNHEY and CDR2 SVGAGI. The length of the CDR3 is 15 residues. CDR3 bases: TGTGCCAGCACGCCGGGGAGGGTCCCTGGAAACACCATATATTTT. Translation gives CASTPGRVPGNTIYF.

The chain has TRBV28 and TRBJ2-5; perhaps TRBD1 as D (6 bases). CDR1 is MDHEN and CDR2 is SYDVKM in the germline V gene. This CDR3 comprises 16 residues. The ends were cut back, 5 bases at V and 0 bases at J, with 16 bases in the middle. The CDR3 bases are TGTGCCAGCAGTATCCCGTGGGGGCTGTACCAAGAGACCCAGTACTTC. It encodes CASSIPWGLYQETQYF.